This T cell receptor beta chain was documented in a study of blood T cell repertoires in COVID-19. This CDR3 region has 18 residues. V was pared by 1 base and J by 0 bases, with 13 bases between. Germline V lookup: CDR1 SGHVS, CDR2 FQNEAQ. In the source study's methods: Amplifying reference gene primers gave estimates of nucleated cell counts. Only in-frame clones appear in the TCRdb table, and some are missing; sequencing was by immunoSEQ multiplex PCR. D and trimming come from the DNA, and the V and J calls and clone size come from that table. The table has about 110,000 clones, 90% seen once. This receptor was taken from a human donor in a cohort sampled during active COVID-19. J is TRBJ2-6 and V is TRBV7-8; a weak D match, TRBD2 (6 bases). The sequencing input was peripheral blood. The CDR3 protein is CASSLGWGLTSGANVLTF. The CDR3 region has the DNA TGTGCCAGCAGCTTAGGGTGGGGACTGACCTCTGGGGCCAACGTCCTGACTTTC.